Described below is a single T cell receptor (beta chain) sequence and its context. This sample was included in a study of T cell changes during pregnancy in multiple sclerosis. Trimming removed 0 bases from V and 8 bases from J, with 3 bases in between. The CDR3 is made up of 11 amino acids. The germline V gene has CDR1 SGHRS and CDR2 YFSETQ. Sequencing was performed with immunoSEQ multiplex PCR; in TCRdb, only in-frame clones are kept and a portion is missing. Here the sample spans 45,000 to 55,000 clones, approximately 92% being singletons. The clonotype originates from a female donor in good health, enrolled as a control in a pregnancy study. The specimen comprised CD4+ T cells from peripheral blood mononuclear cells, sampled after pregnancy. The rearrangement uses TRBV5-1 and TRBJ2-1; D call uncertain. CDR3 protein: CASSLADEQFF. CDR3 sequence (DNA): TGCGCCAGCAGCTTGGCGGATGAGCAGTTCTTC.